A single sample is the source of the 10 T cell receptor beta chains below, sequenced in a study of blood T cells in healthy people across ages. A sample-barcoded 5' primer and a J-beta primer mix were used in a second PCR of roughly 7 to 12 cycles. TCRdb reprocessed the 5' RACE reads with MiXCR, giving one entry per CDR3 protein. The top ten hold approximately 20% of the sample, which has some 710,000 distinct CDR3 sequences, 22% seen once. The specimen was blood. The receptors were gathered from a man between 65 and 80 years old in good health.

This clonotype was recorded a few times. This chain uses TRBV7-6 with TRBJ2-1; no clear D. CDR1 is SGHVS and CDR2 is FNYEAQ in the germline V gene. The germline V and J ends were trimmed by 5 bases and 13 bases, with 15 bases remaining between them. The CDR3 is 12 residues long. The CDR3 DNA follows: TGTGCCAGCAGCCTAGTTGGCACGGCCCAGTTCTTC. The encoded protein is CASSLVGTAQFF. The full variable domain, completed using reference TRBV7-6 and TRBJ2-1, is GAGVSQSPRYKVTKRGQDVALRCDPISGHVSLYWYRQALGQGPEFLTYFNYEAQQDKSGLPNDRFSAERPEGSISTLTIQRTEQRDSAMYRCASSLVGTAQFFGPGTRLTVL.

The table lists this clonotype with many counts. The genes are TRBV11-1 and TRBJ1-6; the D gene is possibly TRBD1 (5 bases). This CDR3 is 14 amino acids long. The germline V gene encodes CDR1 SGHAT and CDR2 FQDESV (reference sequence). The germline V and J ends were trimmed by 5 bases and 5 bases, with 10 bases remaining between them. The CDR3: CASSAAGNNSPLHF. CDR3 sequence (DNA): TGTGCCAGCAGCGCGGCAGGGAATAATTCACCCCTCCACTTT.

The chain joins TRBV5-1 to TRBJ2-2; tentative D call: TRBD1 (5 bases). The CDR3 length is 15 residues. V was cut by 4 bases and J by 3 bases, with 13 bases left in between. CDR1 and CDR2 (germline): SGHRS, YFSETQ. In DNA form, the CDR3 reads TGCGCCAGCAGCAGGGATCAGGGCGACACCGGGGAGCTGTTTTTT. It codes for CASSRDQGDTGELFF.

This clonotype was seen a few times. This chain joins TRBV18 and TRBJ1-1; possible D gene TRBD1, 6 bases. The CDR3 has 15 residues. CDR1 KGHSH and CDR2 LQKENI come from the germline V gene. V was cut by 2 bases and J by 4 bases, with 14 bases left in between. CDR3 nucleotide sequence: TGTGCCAGCTCACCATTGGCAGGGGAGGGCACTGAAGCTTTCTTT. This sequence encodes CASSPLAGEGTEAFF.

The table lists this clonotype with a few counts. The chain links TRBV5-1 to TRBJ1-1; 8 positions match TRBD1. The CDR3 consists of 16 residues. Germline V gene lookup returns CDR1 SGHRS and CDR2 YFSETQ. V shed 1 base and J 1 base; nucleotides not matched to a gene: 6. The CDR3, as DNA: TGCGCCAGCAGCTTGACAGGGGGGGGACGGAACACTGAAGCTTTCTTT. It is translated as CASSLTGGGRNTEAFF.

This clonotype has only a few counts. The rearrangement uses TRBV4-1 and TRBJ2-5, with 7 bases identical to TRBD1. The J call could be wrong; TRBJ2-1 is a better fit for the DNA end. The CDR3 has 14 amino acids. Looked up from germline, CDR1 is MGHRA and CDR2 is YSYEKL. Here the CDR3 DNA reads TGCGCCAGCAGCCAAGGGGACAGTCCCAATGAGCAGTTCTTC. This codes for CASSQGDSPNEQFF.

Details on this clonotype: A much larger clone differs by one base, so this may be a read error. V is TRBV12-3 or TRBV12-4 and J is TRBJ1-1; 7 bases match TRBD1. The V and J ends lost 4 bases and 4 bases, in that order; junction bases with no gene match: 3. The length of the CDR3 is 13 residues. The DNA for the CDR3 is TGTGCCAGCAGTTCGGACAGGAGCACTGAAGCTTTCTTT. As protein: CASSSDRSTEAFF.

CDR3: CASNGGRGGSTDTQYF. Written as DNA, the CDR3 is TGTGCCAGTAATGGGGGGCGTGGGGGTAGCACAGATACGCAGTATTTT. This chain links TRBV19 with TRBJ2-3; D may be TRBD1 or TRBD2 (6 bases each). CDR3 length: 16 residues. The germline V gene has CDR1 LNHDA and CDR2 SQIVND (reference sequence). The V end lost 7 bases, the J end lost 0 bases, and 17 bases lay between the germline ends.

The gene calls are TRBV27 and TRBJ1-2; possibly TRBD1 for D (6 bases). CDR1 is MNHEY and CDR2 is SMNVEV in the germline V gene (reference sequence). The CDR3 totals 15 residues. V was clipped by 8 bases and J by 1 base, with 17 bases between them. CDR3 sequence: CASRLTAGDNYGYTF. The CDR3 DNA follows: TGTGCCAGCCGACTGACGGCAGGGGATAACTATGGCTACACCTTC.

This clonotype was seen a handful of times. J is TRBJ2-1 and V is TRBV13, with 8 positions matching TRBD1. V trimming: 6 bases; J trimming: 5 bases; junction bases outside the gene matches: 12. Per germline, CDR1 PRHDT and CDR2 FYEKMQ (reference sequence). This CDR3 has 16 residues. CDR3 coding DNA: TGTGCCAGCAGTCGCCTCCAGGGGGCTCAACACAATGAGCAGTTCTTC. Residues: CASSRLQGAQHNEQFF.